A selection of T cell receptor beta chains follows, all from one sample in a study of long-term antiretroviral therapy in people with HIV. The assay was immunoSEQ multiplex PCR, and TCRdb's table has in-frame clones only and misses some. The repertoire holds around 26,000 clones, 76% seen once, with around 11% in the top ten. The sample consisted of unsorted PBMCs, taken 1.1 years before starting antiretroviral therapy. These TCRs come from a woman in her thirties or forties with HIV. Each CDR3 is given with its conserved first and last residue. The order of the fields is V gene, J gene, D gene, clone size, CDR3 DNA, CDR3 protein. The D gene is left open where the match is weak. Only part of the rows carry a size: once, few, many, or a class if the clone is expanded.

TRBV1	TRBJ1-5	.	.	TGCACCAGCAGCCCCCCCCGCCGCGATCGCAATCAGCCCCAGCATTTT	CTSSPPRRDRNQPQHF
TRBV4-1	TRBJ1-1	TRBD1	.	TGCGCCAGCAGCACGGGACAGGGGAACACTGAAGCTTTCTTT	CASSTGQGNTEAFF
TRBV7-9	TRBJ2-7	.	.	TGTGCCAGCAGCCCAGGGGGGTACGAGCAGTACTTC	CASSPGGYEQYF
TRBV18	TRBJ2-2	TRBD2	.	TGTGCCAGCTCACCACGGGGGCTAGCGGGAAAAACCGGGGAGCTGTTTTTT	CASSPRGLAGKTGELFF
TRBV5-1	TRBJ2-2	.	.	TGCGCCAGCAGCCCTCCGACAGGCCCCAGCACCGGGGAGCTGTTTTTT	CASSPPTGPSTGELFF
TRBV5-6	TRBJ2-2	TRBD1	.	TGTGCCAGCAGCTTTCCACAGGGGCCCTCATGGACCGGGGAGCTGTTTTTT	CASSFPQGPSWTGELFF
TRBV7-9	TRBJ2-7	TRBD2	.	TGTGCCAGCAGCTTAGTTGGGAGGGACTCGAGCTACGAGCAGTACTTC	CASSLVGRDSSYEQYF
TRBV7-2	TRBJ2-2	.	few	TGTGCCAGCAGCCCGCCGGGCACGAACACCGGGGAGCTGTTTTTT	CASSPPGTNTGELFF
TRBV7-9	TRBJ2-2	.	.	TGTGCCAGCAGCTTGACCGGGGAGCTGTTTTTT	CASSLTGELFF
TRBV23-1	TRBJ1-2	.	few	TGCGCCAGCAGGACAGATTATGGCTACACCTTC	CASRTDYGYTF
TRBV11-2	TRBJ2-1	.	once	TGTGCCAGCAGCGAGTCGACATACAGCTCCTACAATGAGCAGTTCTTC	CASSESTYSSYNEQFF
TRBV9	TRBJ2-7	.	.	TGTGCCAGCAGCCCTTTCGGTACAGCCACTTTGAGGGAGCAGTACTTC	CASSPFGTATLREQYF
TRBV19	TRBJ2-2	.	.	TGTGCCAGTACCCTGGGGTGGACCGGGGAGCTGTTTTTT	CASTLGWTGELFF
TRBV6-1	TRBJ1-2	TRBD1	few	TGTGCCAGCAGTCCCCGGGACAGGGGGCGCGGAGGCTACACCTTC	CASSPRDRGRGGYTF
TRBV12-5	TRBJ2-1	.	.	TGTGCTAGTGGGAATCCCGACTACAATGAGCAGTTCTTC	CASGNPDYNEQFF
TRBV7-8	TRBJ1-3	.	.	TGTGCCAGCAGCCTCAGGGCCTACTCTGGAAACACCATATATTTT	CASSLRAYSGNTIYF
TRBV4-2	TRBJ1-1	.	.	TGTGCCAGCAGCCAAGGGTTTGCAAACACTGAAGCTTTCTTT	CASSQGFANTEAFF
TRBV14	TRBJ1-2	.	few	TGTGCCAGCAGCCAGCTCAGTAACAGGGAGTATGGCTACACCTTC	CASSQLSNREYGYTF
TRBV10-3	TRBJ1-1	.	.	TGTGCCATCAGTGACGACAGCAATAAAGCTTTCTTT	CAISDDSNKAFF
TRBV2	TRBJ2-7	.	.	TGTGCCAGTTTTAAACAAACCCTGACTAGTTCCTACGAGCAGTACTTC	CASFKQTLTSSYEQYF
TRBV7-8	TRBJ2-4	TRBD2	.	TGTGCCAGCAGCGGGACTAGCGGTAGCCACATTCAGTACTTC	CASSGTSGSHIQYF
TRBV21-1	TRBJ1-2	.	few	TGTGCCAGCAGCAAATTGGAGCATAACTATGGCTACACCTTC	CASSKLEHNYGYTF
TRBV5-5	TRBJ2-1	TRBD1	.	TGTGCCAGCAGCTCGACAGGGGGCTCCTACAATGAGCAGTTCTTC	CASSSTGGSYNEQFF
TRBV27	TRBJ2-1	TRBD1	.	TGTGCCAGCAGTTCTATAAGGACAGGGGACAATGAGCAGTTCTTC	CASSSIRTGDNEQFF
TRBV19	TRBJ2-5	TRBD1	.	TGTGCCAGTAGTAACCGGGACAGGGGTCAGGAGACCCAGTACTTC	CASSNRDRGQETQYF
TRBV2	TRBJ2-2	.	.	TGTGCCAGCGTCGGACAGTCACGGGGGGGGGAGCTGTTTTTT	CASVGQSRGGELFF
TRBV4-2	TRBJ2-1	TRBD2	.	TGTGCCAGCAACCCGGGAGTAGCGGGGGGTCCTATTCTCAATGAGCAGTTCTTC	CASNPGVAGGPILNEQFF
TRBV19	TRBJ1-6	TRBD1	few	TGTGCCAGTAGTATGTCGGACAGGGGCACCTCACCCCTCCACTTT	CASSMSDRGTSPLHF
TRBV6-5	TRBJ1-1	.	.	TGTGCCAGCAGTTTCAGCGGGAACACTGAAGCTTTCTTT	CASSFSGNTEAFF
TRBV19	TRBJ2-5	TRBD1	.	TGTGCCAGTAGTATAAGAACAGGGGGTTGGTACCAAGAGACCCAGTACTTC	CASSIRTGGWYQETQYF
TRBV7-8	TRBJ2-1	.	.	TGTGCCAGCAGCGCGCACGGGGGTGAGCAGTTCTTC	CASSAHGGEQFF
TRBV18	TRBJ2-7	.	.	TGTGCCAGCTCACCACCGGGACAAGACGAGCAGTACTTC	CASSPPGQDEQYF
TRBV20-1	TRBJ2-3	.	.	TGCAGTGCTCCTAGGGGGGATACGCAGTATTTT	CSAPRGDTQYF
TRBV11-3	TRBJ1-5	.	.	TGTGCCAGCAGCTTAGGGGGCGACCAGCCCCAGCATTTT	CASSLGGDQPQHF
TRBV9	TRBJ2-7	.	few	TGTGCCAGCAGCGTAGCTGGGCAGACCTACGAGCAGTACTTC	CASSVAGQTYEQYF
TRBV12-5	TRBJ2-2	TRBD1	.	TGTGCTAGTGGTTTTCGGACAGGGGGTCCCGGGGAGCTGTTTTTT	CASGFRTGGPGELFF
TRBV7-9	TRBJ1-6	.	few	TGTGCCAGCAGCTTATGGGCAGGGCCGGTGCCGAATTCACCCCTCCACTTT	CASSLWAGPVPNSPLHF
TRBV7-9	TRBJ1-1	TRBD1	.	TGTGCCAGCAGCGGGACAGGGAGCCACGACACTGAAGCTTTCTTT	CASSGTGSHDTEAFF
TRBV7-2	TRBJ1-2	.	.	TGTGCCAGCAGCTTAGAACAGAAAAAGGGGGGCTACACCTTC	CASSLEQKKGGYTF
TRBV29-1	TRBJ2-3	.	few	TGCAGCGTTGGGGCTTCCGTCCCAGATACGCAGTATTTT	CSVGASVPDTQYF
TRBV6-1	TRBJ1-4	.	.	TGTGCCAGCAGTGAACTACGAACTGGGAGGCGGGTACTGTTTTTT	CASSELRTGRRVLFF
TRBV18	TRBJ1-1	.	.	TGTGCCAGCTCACCACTAGGGGGTAACACTGAAGCTTTCTTT	CASSPLGGNTEAFF
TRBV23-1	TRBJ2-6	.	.	TGCGCCAGCAGCCGACAGGCGGACTCTGGGGCCAACGTCCTGACTTTC	CASSRQADSGANVLTF
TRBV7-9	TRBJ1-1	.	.	TGTGCCAGCAGCACTAGCGACCAGTGGGGGGCTGAAGCTTTCTTT	CASSTSDQWGAEAFF
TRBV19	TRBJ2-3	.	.	TGTGCCAGCAGGGGTACCACAGATACGCAGTATTTT	CASRGTTDTQYF